This T cell receptor beta chain originates from a study of blood T cell repertoires in COVID-19. The wider study: Spain, Italy and the United States supplied samples that represented acute and convalescent COVID-19.

In the original workflow: Amplification with reference gene primers provided the estimates of nucleated cell counts. Method: immunoSEQ multiplex PCR; TCRdb's copy keeps in-frame clones and lacks some. The DNA gave D and trimming, while V, J and clone size come from that table. The repertoire holds 200,000 to 250,000 clones, about four fifths seen once, with 8.9% in the top ten. The CDR3 covers 12 residues. V shed 2 bases and J shed 8 bases, with 6 bases lying between them. Germline V gene lookup returns CDR1 SGHNT and CDR2 YENEEA. The sample comprised peripheral blood. The genes are TRBV11-3 and TRBJ2-2; D ambiguous. The receptor was isolated from a man older than 75 with acute or convalescent COVID-19. Here the CDR3 reads CASSLQIGELFF. In DNA form, the CDR3 reads TGTGCCAGCAGCTTACAGATTGGGGAGCTGTTTTTT.